A selection of T cell receptor beta chains follows, all from one sample in a study of blood T cell repertoires in COVID-19. Method: immunoSEQ multiplex PCR; TCRdb's copy keeps in-frame clones and lacks some. The sample lists about 60,000 clones; about 89% were seen once. Sequences were obtained from peripheral blood. All receptors derive from a woman between 55 and 75 years old with active COVID-19. Each CDR3 is given with its conserved first and last residue. Each record gives: V gene, J gene, CDR3 protein.

>TRBV7-3|TRBJ1-3
CASSPGSSSGNTIYF
>TRBV10-1|TRBJ2-5
CASSESRTGIETQYF
>TRBV7-2|TRBJ1-1
CASSLAGRGTEAFF
>TRBV2|TRBJ1-4
CASSEFLSSEKLFF
>TRBV19|TRBJ2-7
CASSPTGYEQYF
>TRBV7-9|TRBJ2-2
CASSLGSGDTGELFF
>TRBV19|TRBJ1-5
CASSPTGTGVNQPQHF
>TRBV7-3|TRBJ2-1
CASSPGSYNEQFF
>TRBV5-4|TRBJ2-1
CASRRGGGNEQFF
>TRBV5-3|TRBJ1-1
CARSVRSRGYTEAFF
>TRBV7-8|TRBJ1-3
CASSPIPQGNTIYF
>TRBV7-9|TRBJ2-3
CASSRGGADTQYF